The sequence of this T cell receptor beta chain was determined in a study of shared clonotypes between healthy human individuals. Only in-frame clones appear in the TCRdb table, and some are missing; sequencing was by immunoSEQ multiplex PCR. Seen here are around 500,000 clones, 65% to 80% observed once, and the top ten hold about an eighth. The CDR3 runs to 14 residues. The V and J ends lost 5 bases and 0 bases respectively, with 10 bases between them. Germline lookup yields CDR1 SGHTA and CDR2 FQGTGA. Roughly 89 million PBMCs served as the genomic DNA source for unsorted samples. The J gene is TRBJ2-5, the V gene TRBV7-3; D is uncertain. This TCR was sampled from a woman aged 40 to 50 in good health. Some clones in this sample may be carry-over from other donors' samples. The sample taken for sequencing was PBMCs. CDR3 loop: CASSPAGYQETQYF. CDR3 nucleotide sequence: TGTGCCAGCAGCCCCGCTGGGTACCAAGAGACCCAGTACTTC.